The 3 T cell receptor beta chains given below trace back to one sample, sequenced in a study of blood T cell repertoires in COVID-19. The repertoire was sequenced with immunoSEQ multiplex PCR; TCRdb's copy has only in-frame clones and lacks some. The sample consists of around 250,000 clones, 80% to 90% of them appearing once. The specimen sequenced was PBMCs or T cells enriched from blood (not recorded which). The receptor source for this set is a woman between 45 and 60 years old who had recovered from COVID-19.

The chain carries TRBV7-8 and TRBJ2-7; 10 positions agree with TRBD2. This CDR3 spans 18 amino acids. Germline CDR1 is SGHVS and CDR2 is FQNEAQ. Germline trimming cut 1 base from V and 5 bases from J; bases unmatched to any gene: 14. Here the CDR3 DNA reads TGTGCCAGCAGCTTAGTGGACCCAAGCGGGGGGGAGCTCCACGAGCAGTACTTC. Its translation: CASSLVDPSGGELHEQYF.

The chain recombines TRBV19 with TRBJ2-5; D perhaps matches TRBD1 (5 bases). The CDR3 runs to 14 residues. With 4 bases removed from V and 5 bases from J, the gap between germline ends came to 14 bases. From germline, CDR1 is LNHDA and CDR2 SQIVND (reference sequence). The CDR3 nucleotides are TGTGCCAGTAGTACCAGGGCCGCCGGGGAGACCCAGTACTTC. Amino acids: CASSTRAAGETQYF.

This clone was picked up a small number of times. The rearrangement links TRBV2 to TRBJ1-4; 8 bases agree with TRBD1. The ends lost 5 bases at V and 7 bases at J; junction bases unmatched: 6. Germline V gene lookup returns CDR1 SNHLY and CDR2 FYNNEI. CDR3 length: 14 amino acids. The CDR3 bases are TGTGCCAGCAGTTCCCAGGGGGCAGGTGAAAAACTGTTTTTT. Translated, it gives CASSSQGAGEKLFF.